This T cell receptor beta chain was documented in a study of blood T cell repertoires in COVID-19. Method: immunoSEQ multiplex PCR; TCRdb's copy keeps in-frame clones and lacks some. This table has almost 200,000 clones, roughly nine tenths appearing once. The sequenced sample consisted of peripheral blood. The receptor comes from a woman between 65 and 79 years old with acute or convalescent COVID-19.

The CDR3 sequence: CASSQVWAEEEKLFF. The CDR3 DNA is TGCGCCAGCAGCCAAGTTTGGGCGGAGGAGGAAAAACTGTTTTTT. The J gene is TRBJ1-4, the V gene TRBV4-3; unclear D gene. CDR3 length: 15 residues. Trimming took 1 base from V and 8 from J, leaving 14 bases between them. Germline values: CDR1 LGHNA, CDR2 YSLEER.